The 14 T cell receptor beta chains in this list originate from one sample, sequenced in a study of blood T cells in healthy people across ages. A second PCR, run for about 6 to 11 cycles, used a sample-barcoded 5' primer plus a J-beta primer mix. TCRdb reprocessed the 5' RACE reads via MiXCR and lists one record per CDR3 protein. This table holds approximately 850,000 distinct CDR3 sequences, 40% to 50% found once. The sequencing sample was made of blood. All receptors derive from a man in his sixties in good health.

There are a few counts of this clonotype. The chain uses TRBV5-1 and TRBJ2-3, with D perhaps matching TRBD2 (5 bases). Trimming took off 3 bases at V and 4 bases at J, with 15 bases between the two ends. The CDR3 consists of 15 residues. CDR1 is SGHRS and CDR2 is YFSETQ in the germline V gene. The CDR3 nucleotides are TGCGCCAGCAGCTCGGGTTCAGCGGTCGCAGATACGCAGTATTTT. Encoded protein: CASSSGSAVADTQYF.

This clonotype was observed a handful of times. In nucleotides, the CDR3 is TGTGCCTGGAGTGTACTTACGGTCTCACCCCTCCACTTT. As protein: CAWSVLTVSPLHF. The chain is built from TRBV30 and TRBJ1-6, with unresolved D. The CDR3 has 13 residues. Germline CDR1 and CDR2: GTSNPN and SVGIG (reference sequence). Trimming took off 0 bases at V and 10 bases at J, with 10 bases between the two ends.

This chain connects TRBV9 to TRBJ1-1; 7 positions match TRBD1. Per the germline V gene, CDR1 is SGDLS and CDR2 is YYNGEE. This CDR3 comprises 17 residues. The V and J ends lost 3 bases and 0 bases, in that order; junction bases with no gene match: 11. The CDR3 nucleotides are TGTGCCAGCAGCGAGATGGAAAGGGGGCTCATGAACACTGAAGCTTTCTTT. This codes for CASSEMERGLMNTEAFF. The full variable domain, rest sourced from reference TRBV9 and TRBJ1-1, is DSGVTQTPKHLITATGQRVTLRCSPRSGDLSVYWYQQSLDQGLQFLIQYYNGEERAKGNILERFSAQQFPDLHSELNLSSLELGDSALYFCASSEMERGLMNTEAFFGQGTRLTVV.

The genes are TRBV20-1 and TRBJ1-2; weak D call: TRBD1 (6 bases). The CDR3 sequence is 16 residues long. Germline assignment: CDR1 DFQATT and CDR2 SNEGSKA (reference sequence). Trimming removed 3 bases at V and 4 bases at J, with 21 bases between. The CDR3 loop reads CSASDLGAQTFYGYTF. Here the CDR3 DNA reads TGCAGTGCTAGTGACTTGGGGGCACAGACGTTCTATGGCTACACCTTC.

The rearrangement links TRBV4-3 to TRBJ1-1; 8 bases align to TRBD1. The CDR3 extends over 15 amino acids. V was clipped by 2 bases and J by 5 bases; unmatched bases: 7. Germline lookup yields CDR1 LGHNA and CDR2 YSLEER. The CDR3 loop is CASSQHGQGQTEAFF. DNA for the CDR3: TGCGCCAGCAGCCAACATGGACAGGGCCAAACTGAAGCTTTCTTT.

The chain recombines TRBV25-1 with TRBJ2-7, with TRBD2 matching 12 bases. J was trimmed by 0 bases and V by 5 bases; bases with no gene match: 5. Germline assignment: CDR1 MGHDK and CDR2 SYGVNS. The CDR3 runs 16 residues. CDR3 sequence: CASSRLAGESSYEQYF. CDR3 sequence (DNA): TGTGCCAGCAGTAGACTAGCGGGGGAGAGCTCCTACGAGCAGTACTTC.

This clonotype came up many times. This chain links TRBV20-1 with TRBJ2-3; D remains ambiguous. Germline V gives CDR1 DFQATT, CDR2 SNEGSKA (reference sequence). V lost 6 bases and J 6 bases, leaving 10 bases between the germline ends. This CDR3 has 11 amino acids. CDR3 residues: CSAPQMDTQYF. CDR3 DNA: TGCAGTGCCCCGCAAATGGATACGCAGTATTTT.

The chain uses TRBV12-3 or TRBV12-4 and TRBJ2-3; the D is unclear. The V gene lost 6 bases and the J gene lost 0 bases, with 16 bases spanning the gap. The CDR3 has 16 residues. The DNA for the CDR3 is TGTGCCAGCAGCCCCAAACCTAGGCTGAGCACAGATACGCAGTATTTT. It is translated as CASSPKPRLSTDTQYF.

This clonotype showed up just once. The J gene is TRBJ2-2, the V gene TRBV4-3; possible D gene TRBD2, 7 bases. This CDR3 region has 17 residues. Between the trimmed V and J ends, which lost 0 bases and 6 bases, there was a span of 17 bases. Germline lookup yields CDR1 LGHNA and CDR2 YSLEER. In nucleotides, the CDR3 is TGCGCCAGCAGCCAAGATCGGGGGGCGAATGTCGCCGGGGAGCTGTTTTTT. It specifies CASSQDRGANVAGELFF.

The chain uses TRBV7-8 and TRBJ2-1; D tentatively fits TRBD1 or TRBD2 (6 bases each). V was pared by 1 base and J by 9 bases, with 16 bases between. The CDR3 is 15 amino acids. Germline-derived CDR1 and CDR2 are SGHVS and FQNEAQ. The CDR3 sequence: CASSLGGATFGEQFF. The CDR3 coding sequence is TGTGCCAGCAGCTTAGGGGGGGCAACCTTCGGTGAGCAGTTCTTC.

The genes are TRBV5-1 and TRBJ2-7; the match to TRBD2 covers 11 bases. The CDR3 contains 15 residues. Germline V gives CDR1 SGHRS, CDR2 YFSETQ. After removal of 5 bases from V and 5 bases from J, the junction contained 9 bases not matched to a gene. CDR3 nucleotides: TGCGCCAGCAGTGAGGCTAGCGGGGGGCTCCACGAGCAGTACTTC. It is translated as CASSEASGGLHEQYF.

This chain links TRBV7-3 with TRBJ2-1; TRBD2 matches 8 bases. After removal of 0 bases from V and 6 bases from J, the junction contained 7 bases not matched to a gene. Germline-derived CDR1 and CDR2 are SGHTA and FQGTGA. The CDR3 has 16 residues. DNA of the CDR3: TGTGCCAGCAGCTTAACGTTAGCGGGACCCTGCAATGAGCAGTTCTTC. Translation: CASSLTLAGPCNEQFF.

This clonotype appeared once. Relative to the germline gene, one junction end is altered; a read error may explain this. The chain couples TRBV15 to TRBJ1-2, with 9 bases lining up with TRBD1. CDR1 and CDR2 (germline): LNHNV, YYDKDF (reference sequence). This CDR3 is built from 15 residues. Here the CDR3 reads CAISRDYGQGNGYTF. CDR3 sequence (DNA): TGTGCCATCAGCAGAGATTACGGACAGGGGAATGGCTACACCTTC.

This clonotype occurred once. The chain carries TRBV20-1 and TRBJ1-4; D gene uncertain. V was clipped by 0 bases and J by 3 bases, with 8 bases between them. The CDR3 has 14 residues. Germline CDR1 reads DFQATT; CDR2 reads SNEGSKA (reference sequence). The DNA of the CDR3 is TGCAGTGCTAGAGATTCGGAGCCTAATGAAAAACTGTTTTTT. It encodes CSARDSEPNEKLFF.